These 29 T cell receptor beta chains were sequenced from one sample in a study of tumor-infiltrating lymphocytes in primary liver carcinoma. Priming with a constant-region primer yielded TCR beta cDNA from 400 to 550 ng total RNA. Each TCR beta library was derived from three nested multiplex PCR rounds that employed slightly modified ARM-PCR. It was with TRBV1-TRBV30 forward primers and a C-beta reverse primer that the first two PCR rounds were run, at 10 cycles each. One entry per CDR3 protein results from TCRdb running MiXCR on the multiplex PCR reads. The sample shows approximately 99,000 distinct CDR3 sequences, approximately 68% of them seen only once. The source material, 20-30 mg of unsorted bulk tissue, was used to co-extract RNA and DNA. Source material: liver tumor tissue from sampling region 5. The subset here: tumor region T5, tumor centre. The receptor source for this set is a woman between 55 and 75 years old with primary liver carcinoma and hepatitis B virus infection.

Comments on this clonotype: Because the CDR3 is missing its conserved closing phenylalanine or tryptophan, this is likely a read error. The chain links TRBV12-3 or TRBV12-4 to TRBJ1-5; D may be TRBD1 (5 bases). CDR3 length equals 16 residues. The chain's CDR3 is CTSSLLGVNSNQPQHL. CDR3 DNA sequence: TGTACCAGCAGTTTATTAGGGGTGAATAGCAATCAGCCCCAGCATCTT.

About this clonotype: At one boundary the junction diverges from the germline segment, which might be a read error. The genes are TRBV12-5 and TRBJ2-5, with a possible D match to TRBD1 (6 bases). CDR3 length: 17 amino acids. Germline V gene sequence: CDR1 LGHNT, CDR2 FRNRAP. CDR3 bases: TGTGCTAGTGGTTTGGAGGCAGGGAAGGTGGGACAAGAGAGCCAGTACTTC. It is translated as CASGLEAGKVGQESQYF.

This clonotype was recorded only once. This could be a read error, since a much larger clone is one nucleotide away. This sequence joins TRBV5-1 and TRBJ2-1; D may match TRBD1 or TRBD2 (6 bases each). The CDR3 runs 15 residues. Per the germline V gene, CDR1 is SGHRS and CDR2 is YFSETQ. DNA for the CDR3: TGCGCCAGCTGCTTGGGGGGCGGGACCTACAATGAGCAGTTCTTC. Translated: CASCLGGGTYNEQFF.

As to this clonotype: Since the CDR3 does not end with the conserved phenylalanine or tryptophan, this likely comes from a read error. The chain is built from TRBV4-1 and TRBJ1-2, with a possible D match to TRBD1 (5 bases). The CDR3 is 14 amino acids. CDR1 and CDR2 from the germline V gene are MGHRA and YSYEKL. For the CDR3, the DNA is TGCGCCAGTAGCCAAGAGGGGCGAAGCTATGGCTACACCTTA. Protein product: CASSQEGRSYGYTL.

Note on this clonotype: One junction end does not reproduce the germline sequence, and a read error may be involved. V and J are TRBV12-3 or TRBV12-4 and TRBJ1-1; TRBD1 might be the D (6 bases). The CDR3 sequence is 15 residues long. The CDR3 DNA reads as TGTGCCTGCAGTCGCTCGGACAGACTGGACGCTGAAGCTTTCTTT. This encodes CACSRSDRLDAEAFF.

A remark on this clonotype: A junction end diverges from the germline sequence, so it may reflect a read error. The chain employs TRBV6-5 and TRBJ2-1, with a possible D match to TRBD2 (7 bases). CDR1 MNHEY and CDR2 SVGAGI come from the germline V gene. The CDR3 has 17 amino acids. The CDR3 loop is CAGRVWGGRRSRDEQFF. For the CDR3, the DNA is TGTGCCGGCAGAGTCTGGGGGGGCAGAAGGAGTAGGGATGAGCAGTTCTTC.

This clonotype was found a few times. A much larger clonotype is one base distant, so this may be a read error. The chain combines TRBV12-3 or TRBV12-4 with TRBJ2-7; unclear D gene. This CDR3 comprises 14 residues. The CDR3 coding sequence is TGTGCCAGCAGTCCTGTATGGGCCATGGGTGAGCGGTACTTC. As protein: CASSPVWAMGERYF.

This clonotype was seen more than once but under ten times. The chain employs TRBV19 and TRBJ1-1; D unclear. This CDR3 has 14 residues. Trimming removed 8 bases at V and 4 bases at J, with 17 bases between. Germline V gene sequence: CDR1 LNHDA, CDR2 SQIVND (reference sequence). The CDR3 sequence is CASHTDRASTEAFF. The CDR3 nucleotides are TGTGCCAGTCACACCGACCGGGCGAGCACTGAAGCTTTCTTT. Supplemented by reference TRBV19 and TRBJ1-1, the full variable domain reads DGGITQSPKYLFRKEGQNVTLSCEQNLNHDAMYWYRQDPGQGLRLIYYSQIVNDFQKGDIAEGYSVSREKKESFPLTVTSAQKNPTAFYLCASHTDRASTEAFFGQGTRLTVV.

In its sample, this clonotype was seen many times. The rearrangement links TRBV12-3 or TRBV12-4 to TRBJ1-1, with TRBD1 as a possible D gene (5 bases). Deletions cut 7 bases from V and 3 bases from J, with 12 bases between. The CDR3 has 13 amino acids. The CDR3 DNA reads TGTGCCAGCAAGGGGCGTTTTCACACTGAAGCTTTCTTT. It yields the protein CASKGRFHTEAFF.

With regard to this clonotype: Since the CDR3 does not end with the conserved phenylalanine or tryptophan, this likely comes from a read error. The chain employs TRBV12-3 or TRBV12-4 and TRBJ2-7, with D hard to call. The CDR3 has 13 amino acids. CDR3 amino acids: CANSSPIYYEQYL. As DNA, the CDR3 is TGTGCCAACAGTTCGCCGATCTACTACGAGCAGTACTTG.

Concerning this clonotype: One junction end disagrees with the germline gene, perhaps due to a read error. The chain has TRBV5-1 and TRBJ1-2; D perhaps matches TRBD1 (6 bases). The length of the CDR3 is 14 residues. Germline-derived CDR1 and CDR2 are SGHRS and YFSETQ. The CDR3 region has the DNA TGCGCCAGCAGCCCTGGGGGGGACAACTATGGCCACACCTTC. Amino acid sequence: CASSPGGDNYGHTF.

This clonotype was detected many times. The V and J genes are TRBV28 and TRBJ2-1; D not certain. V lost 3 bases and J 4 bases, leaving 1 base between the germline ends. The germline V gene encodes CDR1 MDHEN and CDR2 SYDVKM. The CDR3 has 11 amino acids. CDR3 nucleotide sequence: TGTGCCAGCAGTTTTTACAATGAGCAGTTCTTC. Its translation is CASSFYNEQFF.

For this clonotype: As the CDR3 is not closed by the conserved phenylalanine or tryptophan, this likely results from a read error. CDR3 DNA: TGCGCCAGCAGGGGACAGTCGAACGCTGAAGCTTTCCTT. This sequence encodes CASRGQSNAEAFL. V gene TRBV10-2 combines with J gene TRBJ1-1; 7 bases are shared with TRBD1. CDR1 is WSHSY, CDR2 SAAADI, per germline. The CDR3 runs 13 residues.

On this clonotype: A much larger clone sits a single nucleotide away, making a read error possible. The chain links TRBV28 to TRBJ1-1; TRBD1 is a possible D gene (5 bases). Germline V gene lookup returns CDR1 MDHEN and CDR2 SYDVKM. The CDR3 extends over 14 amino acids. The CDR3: CTSREAGKDTEAFF. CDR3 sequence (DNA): TGTACCAGCAGAGAGGCAGGGAAGGACACTGAAGCTTTCTTT.

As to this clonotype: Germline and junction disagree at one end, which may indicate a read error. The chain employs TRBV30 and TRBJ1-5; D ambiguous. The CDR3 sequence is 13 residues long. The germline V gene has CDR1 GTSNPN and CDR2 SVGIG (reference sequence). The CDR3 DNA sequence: TGTGCCTGGAGAGTCGGTAGCAATCAGCCCCAGCAATTT. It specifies CAWRVGSNQPQQF.

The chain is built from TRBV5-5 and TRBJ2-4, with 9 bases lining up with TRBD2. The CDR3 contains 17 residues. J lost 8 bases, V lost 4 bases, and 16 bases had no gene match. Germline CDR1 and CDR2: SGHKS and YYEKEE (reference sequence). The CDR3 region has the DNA TGTGCCAGCAGCCTAGCCGGGACTAGCAGCCTTGAGGACATTCAGTACTTC. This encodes CASSLAGTSSLEDIQYF.

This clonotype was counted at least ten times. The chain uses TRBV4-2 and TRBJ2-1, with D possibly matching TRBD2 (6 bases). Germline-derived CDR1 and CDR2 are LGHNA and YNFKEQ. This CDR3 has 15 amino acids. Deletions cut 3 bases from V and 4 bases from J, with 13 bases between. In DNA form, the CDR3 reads TGTGCCAGCAGCCAGGAGGGGACCAGATACAATGAGCAGTTCTTC. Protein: CASSQEGTRYNEQFF.

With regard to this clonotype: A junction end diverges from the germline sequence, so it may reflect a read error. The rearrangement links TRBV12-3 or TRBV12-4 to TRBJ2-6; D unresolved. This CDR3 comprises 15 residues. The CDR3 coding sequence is TGTGACAGCAGTTTAAGAAGGGCTGGGGCCAACGTCCTGACTTTC. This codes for CDSSLRRAGANVLTF.

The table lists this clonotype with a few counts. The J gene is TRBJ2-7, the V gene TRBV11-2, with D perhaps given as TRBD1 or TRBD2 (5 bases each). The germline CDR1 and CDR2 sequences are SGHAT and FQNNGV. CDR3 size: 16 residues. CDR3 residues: CGSSPLLGERGQGQYF. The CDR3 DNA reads TGTGGCAGTAGCCCCCTTTTGGGCGAGAGGGGCCAGGGGCAGTACTTC.

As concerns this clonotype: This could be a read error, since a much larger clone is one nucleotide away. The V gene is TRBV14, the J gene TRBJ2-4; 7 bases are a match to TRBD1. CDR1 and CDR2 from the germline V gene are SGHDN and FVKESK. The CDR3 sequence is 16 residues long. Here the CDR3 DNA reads TGTGTCAGCAGCCACAGGACAGGAGTAGCCAAAAACATTCAGTACTTC. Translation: CVSSHRTGVAKNIQYF.

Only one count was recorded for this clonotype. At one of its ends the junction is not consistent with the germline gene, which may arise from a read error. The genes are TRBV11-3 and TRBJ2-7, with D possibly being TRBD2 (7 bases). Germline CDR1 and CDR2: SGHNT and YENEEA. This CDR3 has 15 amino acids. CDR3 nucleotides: TGTGCCAGCAACCCCGGGACGGGGGGCAACTACGAGCGGTACTTC. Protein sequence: CASNPGTGGNYERYF.

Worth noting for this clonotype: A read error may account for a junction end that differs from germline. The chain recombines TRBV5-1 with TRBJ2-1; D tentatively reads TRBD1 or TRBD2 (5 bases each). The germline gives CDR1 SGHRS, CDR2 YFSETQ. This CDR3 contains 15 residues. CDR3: CVSSPRDPRHNEQLF. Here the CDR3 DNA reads TGCGTCAGCAGCCCTCGGGACCCGCGCCACAATGAGCAGCTCTTC.

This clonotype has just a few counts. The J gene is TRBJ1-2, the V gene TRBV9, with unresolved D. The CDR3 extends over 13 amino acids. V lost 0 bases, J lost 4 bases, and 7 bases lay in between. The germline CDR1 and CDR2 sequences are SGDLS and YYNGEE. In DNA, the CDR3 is TGTGCCAGCAGCGTAGACGGAGCCTATGGCTACACCTTC. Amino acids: CASSVDGAYGYTF. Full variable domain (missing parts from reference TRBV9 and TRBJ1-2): DSGVTQTPKHLITATGQRVTLRCSPRSGDLSVYWYQQSLDQGLQFLIQYYNGEERAKGNILERFSAQQFPDLHSELNLSSLELGDSALYFCASSVDGAYGYTFGSGTRLTVV.

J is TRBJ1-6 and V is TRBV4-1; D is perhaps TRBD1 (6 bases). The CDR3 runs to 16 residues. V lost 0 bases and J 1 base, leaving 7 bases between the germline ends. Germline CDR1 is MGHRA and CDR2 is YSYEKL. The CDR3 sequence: CASSQEGTSYNSPLHF. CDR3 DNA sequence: TGCGCCAGCAGCCAAGAGGGGACATCCTATAATTCACCCCTCCACTTT.

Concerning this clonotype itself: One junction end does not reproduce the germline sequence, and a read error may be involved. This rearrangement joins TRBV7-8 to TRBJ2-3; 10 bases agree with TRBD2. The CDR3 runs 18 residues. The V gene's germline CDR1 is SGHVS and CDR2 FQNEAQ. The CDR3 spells CASNPLAGGPYGRNTQYF. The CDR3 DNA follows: TGTGCCAGCAACCCTTTAGCGGGAGGCCCATACGGCAGGAATACACAGTATTTT.

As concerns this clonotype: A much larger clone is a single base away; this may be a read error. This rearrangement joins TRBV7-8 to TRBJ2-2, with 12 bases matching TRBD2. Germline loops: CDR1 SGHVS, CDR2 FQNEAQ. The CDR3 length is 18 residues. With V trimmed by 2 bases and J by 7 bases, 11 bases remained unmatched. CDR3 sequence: CASSLRGLAGGLSGELFF. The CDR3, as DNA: TGTGCCAGCAGCTTACGGGGGCTAGCGGGAGGGCTCAGCGGGGAGCTGTTTTTT.

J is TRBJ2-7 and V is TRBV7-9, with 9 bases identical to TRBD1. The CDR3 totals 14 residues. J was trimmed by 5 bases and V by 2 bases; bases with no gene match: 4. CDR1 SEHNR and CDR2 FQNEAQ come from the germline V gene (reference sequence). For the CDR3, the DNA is TGTGCCAGCAGCTTAACGAGGGACAGGGACGAGCAGTACTTC. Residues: CASSLTRDRDEQYF.

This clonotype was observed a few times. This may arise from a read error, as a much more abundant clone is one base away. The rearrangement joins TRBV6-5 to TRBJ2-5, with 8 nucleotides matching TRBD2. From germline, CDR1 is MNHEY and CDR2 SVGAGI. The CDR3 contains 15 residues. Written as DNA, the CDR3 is TGTGCCAGCAATTACTCGTTTGCGGGAGGAGAGACCCAGTACTTC. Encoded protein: CASNYSFAGGETQYF.

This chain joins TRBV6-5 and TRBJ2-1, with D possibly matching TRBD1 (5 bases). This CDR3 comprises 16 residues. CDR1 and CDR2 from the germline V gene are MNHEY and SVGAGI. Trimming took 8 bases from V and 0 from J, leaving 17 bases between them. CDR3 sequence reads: CASDARTPYSYNEQFF. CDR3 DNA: TGTGCCAGCGATGCCCGGACACCATACTCCTACAATGAGCAGTTCTTC.